This TCR beta chain was profiled in a study of OX40 agonist ivuxolimab in advanced cancers. The overall study: While on treatment, patients had intravenous ivuxolimab at 0.01 to 10 mg/kg every 2 weeks. Study observations and caveats: Certain nonresponders additionally had low normalized T-cell clonal expansion. In general, CD8+ T cells held more expanded clones than CD4+ did, on average. CD4+ and CD8+ blood T cells expanded clonally by week 6 at 0.1 to 3.0 mg/kg.

With V trimmed by 4 bases and J by 6 bases, 8 bases remained unmatched. The CDR3 loop spans 14 amino acids. Germline loops: CDR1 SGHNT, CDR2 YYREEE (reference sequence). The table came from immunoSEQ multiplex PCR; TCRdb's copy has only in-frame clones and leaves some out. This table has over 55,000 clones, over 80% appearing once. As to this clone: Its specificity is unknown.

The sample here was CD4+ or CD8+ T cells sorted from blood, taken in a trial of the OX40 agonist ivuxolimab. The source of this sequence is an adult with an advanced solid tumor such as melanoma, head and neck, liver or kidney cancer. The chain is built from TRBV5-4 and TRBJ1-1; TRBD1 agrees at 8 bases. The CDR3 spells CASSPRTGPPEAFF. CDR3 sequence (DNA): TGTGCCAGCAGCCCCCGGACAGGGCCTCCTGAAGCTTTCTTT.